The rows below give T cell receptor beta chains drawn from one sample of a study of blood T cell repertoires in COVID-19. TCRdb's table, derived via immunoSEQ multiplex PCR, lists solely in-frame clones and lacks some. The sample contains more than 85,000 clones, 70% to 85% of which appear only once. Sequenced input: peripheral blood. The receptors were sampled from a human donor in a cohort sampled during active COVID-19. Each CDR3 is given with its conserved first and last residue. The D gene is left open where the match is weak. Only some rows state a clone size, as once, few, many or a class for expanded clones.

cdr3_nt cdr3_aa d_call v_call clone_size j_call
TGTGCCAGCAGTTTCTTCGGCAGGGGGCTGGACGAGCAGTACTTC CASSFFGRGLDEQYF TRBD1 TRBV28 . TRBJ2-7
TGTGCCAGCAGCGAGGGGACAGGCTACAGCAATCAGCCCCAGCATTTT CASSEGTGYSNQPQHF TRBD1 TRBV11-2 . TRBJ1-5
TGTGCCAGCAGCGTAGCTTCTGGCAGGGGGAACACTGAAGCTTTCTTT CASSVASGRGNTEAFF . TRBV9 once TRBJ1-1
TGTGCCAGCGGCGGCGGGACCAATAATTCACCCCTCCACTTT CASGGGTNNSPLHF . TRBV9 . TRBJ1-6
TGCAGTGCTAGTGGGTTCACGGGCGGGGCTTACGAGCAGTACTTC CSASGFTGGAYEQYF . TRBV20-1 . TRBJ2-7
TGTGCCAGCTCACCACCGTTAGCCACCGATGAGCAGTTCTTC CASSPPLATDEQFF . TRBV18 . TRBJ2-1
TGCGCCAGCAGCTCGCCAGATGGCTACACCTTC CASSSPDGYTF . TRBV5-1 . TRBJ1-2
TGCGCCAGCAGCTTGGGGCCCCCAGAAACCGGGACATATAATGAGCAGTTCTTC CASSLGPPETGTYNEQFF . TRBV5-1 once TRBJ2-1
TGTGCCAGCAGCTTGTATTCGAGGGCCACTTACAATGAGCAGTTCTTC CASSLYSRATYNEQFF . TRBV5-5 . TRBJ2-1
TGTGCCAGCAGCTTAGAGGCGGGAGGGCCCCGCGCGCAGTACTTC CASSLEAGGPRAQYF TRBD2 TRBV7-2 . TRBJ2-7
TGCGCCAGCAGCCAAGCAACGAGGACTCTTGCCACTGAAGCTTTCTTT CASSQATRTLATEAFF . TRBV4-1 . TRBJ1-1
TGTGCCAGCAGTCTTGGACTAGCGGGGGCCCAAGGTGAGCAGCTCTTC CASSLGLAGAQGEQLF TRBD2 TRBV6-2/TRBV6-3 . TRBJ2-1
TGTGCCAGCAGTTGGGCAGGGGGGAATCAGCCCCAGCATTTT CASSWAGGNQPQHF TRBD1 TRBV6-2/TRBV6-3 . TRBJ1-5
TGTGCCAGCAGCCCCAGGGTGGAAAAACTGTTTTTT CASSPRVEKLFF . TRBV7-8 . TRBJ1-4
TGTGCCTGGAGTGCAGGGCTTAATCAGCCCCAGCATTTT CAWSAGLNQPQHF . TRBV30 . TRBJ1-5
TGTGCCAGCAGTCCCGCCGGGACTAGCGGGACTATCACAGATACGCAGTATTTT CASSPAGTSGTITDTQYF TRBD2 TRBV28 . TRBJ2-3
TGCGCCAGTAGCTCCACAGGGACCGGGAACACTGAAGCTTTCTTT CASSSTGTGNTEAFF . TRBV5-1 . TRBJ1-1
TGCAGCGTTGACCCGGGACTAGCGGGGGGTACGCAGTATTTT CSVDPGLAGGTQYF TRBD2 TRBV29-1 . TRBJ2-3
TGTGCCAGCTCACCATCGGTCAGGGAACGAGAAAAACTGTTTTTT CASSPSVREREKLFF . TRBV18 . TRBJ1-4
TGTGCCAGCAGCCCCGGGGGTAGGGGTAATTCACCCCTCCACTTT CASSPGGRGNSPLHF . TRBV4-2 . TRBJ1-6
TGTGCCAGCAGCCAAGAAAGACTGAAGGGGAACGGGGAGCTGTTTTTT CASSQERLKGNGELFF . TRBV4-2 . TRBJ2-2